The sequence of this T cell receptor (beta chain) was determined in a study of blood T cells in healthy people across ages. The CDR3 is made up of 17 amino acids. Next came a second PCR, run for roughly 6 to 11 cycles, which used a sample-barcoded 5' primer along with a J-beta primer mix. Using its own MiXCR run on the 5' RACE reads, TCRdb lists one record per CDR3 protein. The table has 790,000 or so distinct CDR3 sequences, about 46% seen once; the top ten hold around 18%. The genes are TRBV21-1 and TRBJ2-4; TRBD2 is the table's D call, not checked against the DNA. The end of the DNA aligns better with TRBJ2-7, so the J call may be wrong. TRBV21-1 is an annotated pseudogene. This clonotype originated in an elderly man in good health. Sequencing was carried out using blood. The CDR3 nucleotides are TGTGCCAGCAGCAAAAACCCACGTCGGGCCCTTACGAACGAGCAGTACTTC. It is translated as CASSKNPRRALTNEQYF.